The clone carrying this T cell receptor (beta chain) has only a few counts. Antigen: not known. These data belong to a study of molecular identifiers for immune sequencing clone quantification. Background on the study: In replicates, RNA from about 20,000 or 100,000 naive CD8 cells was split five ways, four sequenced.

Via MiXCR, TCRdb re-called the PCR reads, giving one row per CDR3 protein. The sample yields tens of thousands of distinct CDR3 sequences, approximately 25% seen once. CDR1 is MNHEY, CDR2 SVGEGT, per germline. The CDR3 covers 16 residues. Trimming removed 8 bases from V and 0 bases from J, with 19 bases in between. Study-wide findings and caveats: Because of identical TCR molecules sharing a barcode, sizes of highly expanded clones could be underestimated.

This receptor was taken from a human donor in good health. Some libraries in this study had Jurkat cell RNA spiked in. Material: naive CD8+ T cells from blood, with Jurkat cell RNA spiked in. Subset in this sample: FACS-sorted CD8+CD4-CCR7+CD45RA+ naive T cells. V and J are TRBV6-2 or TRBV6-3 and TRBJ1-1; possibly TRBD1 for D (5 bases). The CDR3 loop is CASCSRDVTMNTEAFF. CDR3 nucleotide sequence: TGTGCCAGCTGCTCCCGGGACGTAACAATGAACACTGAAGCTTTCTTT.